Listed below are T cell receptor beta chains from one sample, sequenced in a study of response to subunit inactivated influenza vaccine. TCRdb itself ran the RT-PCR reads through MiXCR, one entry per CDR3 protein. The sample contains about 540,000 distinct CDR3 sequences, 13% to 15% of which appear only once. The sequencing here drew on PBMCs from blood, taken 11 to 12 days after vaccination. All receptors come from a man aged 50-60 years who received an inactivated influenza vaccine. Both conserved end residues are part of each CDR3. The D gene is left open where the match is weak. Clone size is not always given. Where it is, it says once, few, many or a class for expanded clones.

J: TRBJ2-5
size: few
D: TRBD2
V: TRBV7-9
DNA: TGTGCCAGCAGCCCGAGGGCCAGCGGGGGACAAGAGACCCAGTACTTC
CDR3: CASSPRASGGQETQYF

J: TRBJ1-2
size: few
D: .
V: TRBV29-1
DNA: TGCAGCGTATGGGGGTATGGCTACACCTTC
CDR3: CSVWGYGYTF

J: TRBJ2-3
size: .
D: TRBD1
V: TRBV20-1
DNA: TGCAGTGCTAAAGGCAGGCCTGACAGGGATCCGGATACGCAGTATTTT
CDR3: CSAKGRPDRDPDTQYF

J: TRBJ2-7
size: .
D: .
V: TRBV9
DNA: TGTGCCAGCAGCGTCACGACGGGGGAGCAGTACTTC
CDR3: CASSVTTGEQYF

J: TRBJ2-7
size: .
D: TRBD1
V: TRBV10-3
DNA: TGTGCCATCAGTGGCCCGGGACAGAGGAGCGAGCAGTACTTC
CDR3: CAISGPGQRSEQYF

J: TRBJ2-5
size: few
D: TRBD1
V: TRBV3-1
DNA: TGTGCCAGCAGCCGTTTACAGGGGTTTTTGGAGACCCAGTACTTC
CDR3: CASSRLQGFLETQYF

J: TRBJ1-2
size: .
D: .
V: TRBV9
DNA: TGTGCCAGCAGCGGTGTAGGGGGCTATGGCTACACCTTC
CDR3: CASSGVGGYGYTF

J: TRBJ2-1
size: few
D: TRBD2
V: TRBV7-2
DNA: TGTGCCAGCAGATCGGGACTAGCGGGATTCTACAATGAGCAGTTCTTC
CDR3: CASRSGLAGFYNEQFF

J: TRBJ2-3
size: .
D: .
V: TRBV20-1
DNA: TGCAGTGCCAGGGATTGGGCGCCCCCCGGGGATACGCAGTATTTT
CDR3: CSARDWAPPGDTQYF

J: TRBJ2-1
size: .
D: TRBD2
V: TRBV7-6
DNA: TGTGCCAGCAGCTCGAGGAGCGGGGGGCAGTCCTACAATGAGCAGTTCTTC
CDR3: CASSSRSGGQSYNEQFF

J: TRBJ2-5
size: .
D: .
V: TRBV25-1
DNA: TGTGCCAGCAGTGAACCCCTGAACCAAGAGACCCAGTACTTC
CDR3: CASSEPLNQETQYF

J: TRBJ2-1
size: .
D: TRBD2
V: TRBV10-2
DNA: TGCGCCAGCAGTGAGGCTAGCGGGGGGGTACGAGGCTCCTACAATGAGCAGTTCTTC
CDR3: CASSEASGGVRGSYNEQFF

J: TRBJ2-5
size: .
D: TRBD1
V: TRBV24-1
DNA: TGTGCCACCAGTGACACGGGACAGGGGGTAGGGACCCAGTACTTC
CDR3: CATSDTGQGVGTQYF

J: TRBJ1-4
size: .
D: .
V: TRBV28
DNA: TGTGCCAGCAGCCAATACCTAGGAGGGAATGAAAAACTGTTTTTT
CDR3: CASSQYLGGNEKLFF

J: TRBJ1-3
size: many
D: .
V: TRBV7-2
DNA: TGTGCCAGCAGCTCCTCACCTAATCCCGGAAACACCATATATTTT
CDR3: CASSSSPNPGNTIYF

J: TRBJ2-3
size: few
D: TRBD2
V: TRBV10-3
DNA: TGTGCCATCAGTGATTTCGGACTAGCGGATAGCACAGATACGCAGTATTTT
CDR3: CAISDFGLADSTDTQYF

J: TRBJ1-4
size: few
D: .
V: TRBV15
DNA: TGTGCCACCAGCAGATCCCTTCGGGGAGAAAAACTGTTTTTT
CDR3: CATSRSLRGEKLFF

J: TRBJ1-4
size: .
D: .
V: TRBV20-1
DNA: TGCAGTGGGGCCTCCCTGGGGGAAAAACTGTTTTTT
CDR3: CSGASLGEKLFF

J: TRBJ1-4
size: few
D: .
V: TRBV12-3/TRBV12-4
DNA: TGTGCCAGCAGTTGGGGGGGAGAAAAACTGTTTTTT
CDR3: CASSWGGEKLFF

J: TRBJ2-1
size: few
D: TRBD2
V: TRBV2
DNA: TGTGCCAGCAGGCGCCTAGCGGGGATCAATGAGCAGTTCTTC
CDR3: CASRRLAGINEQFF

J: TRBJ1-2
size: .
D: .
V: TRBV4-3
DNA: TGCGCCAGCAGCCAAGATCTAGACAGAAACTATGGCTACACCTTC
CDR3: CASSQDLDRNYGYTF

J: TRBJ2-1
size: few
D: .
V: TRBV3-1
DNA: TGTGCCAGCAGCCAAGATATAGTCCGAAATGAGCAGTTCTTC
CDR3: CASSQDIVRNEQFF